The rows below give T cell receptor beta chains drawn from one sample of a study of cytomegalovirus exposure and HLA in healthy donors. TCRdb's table, derived via immunoSEQ multiplex PCR, lists solely in-frame clones and lacks some. There are 85,000 to 120,000 clones in the sample; about two thirds occur only once, and about 0.84% lies in the top ten. The sample consisted of PBMCs. These receptors were taken from a boy between 10 and 17 years old in good health and CMV-seronegative. Each CDR3 is given with its conserved first and last residue. The D gene is left open where the match is weak. Clone size is stated in some rows and not others, as once, few, many or a class when expanded.

>.|TRBJ1-1|TRBV5-1|.
CASSLGGSLNTEAFF
TGCGCCAGCAGCTTGGGGGGCAGTCTGAACACTGAAGCTTTCTTT
>.|TRBJ1-1|TRBV15|.
CATSSGQLEAFF
TGTGCCACCAGCAGCGGACAGCTTGAAGCTTTCTTT
>TRBD1|TRBJ2-7|TRBV6-5|.
CASRTDRVWHEQYF
TGTGCCAGCAGAACGGACAGGGTGTGGCACGAGCAGTACTTC
>TRBD1|TRBJ2-1|TRBV5-1|.
CASLTGASNEQFF
TGCGCCAGCTTGACAGGGGCGTCCAATGAGCAGTTCTTC
>.|TRBJ1-3|TRBV4-1|once
CASSQDGPGGNTIYF
TGCGCCAGCAGCCAAGATGGGCCAGGGGGAAACACCATATATTTT
>.|TRBJ2-3|TRBV12-5|.
CASGLVSFADTQYF
TGTGCTAGTGGTTTGGTTTCTTTTGCGGATACGCAGTATTTT
>TRBD1|TRBJ2-7|TRBV11-2|once
CASSFNRDSYEQYF
TGTGCCAGCAGCTTTAACCGGGACAGCTACGAGCAGTACTTC
>TRBD1|TRBJ1-3|TRBV30|.
CAWSVQGVTGNTIYF
TGTGCCTGGAGTGTACAGGGGGTTACTGGAAACACCATATATTTT
>TRBD2|TRBJ2-5|TRBV6-6|.
CASTPLGLAPETQYF
TGTGCCAGCACTCCACTCGGACTAGCCCCAGAGACCCAGTACTTC
>.|TRBJ2-7|TRBV27|.
CASSPNPLGGGGEEQYF
TGTGCCAGCAGTCCGAACCCCCTCGGGGGAGGGGGGGAGGAGCAGTACTTC
>.|TRBJ2-7|TRBV5-1|.
CASSLRQGDEQYF
TGCGCCAGCAGCTTGCGGCAGGGTGACGAGCAGTACTTC
>.|TRBJ2-7|TRBV5-4|few
CASSTGLTHEQYF
TGTGCCAGCAGCACCGGACTGACCCACGAGCAGTACTTC
>.|TRBJ1-1|TRBV5-4|.
CASSSREGYTEAFF
TGTGCCAGCAGCTCTAGGGAGGGGTACACTGAAGCTTTCTTT
>TRBD1|TRBJ2-2|TRBV19|once
CASSIMTGGTGELFF
TGTGCCAGTAGTATTATGACAGGGGGGACCGGGGAGCTGTTTTTT
>TRBD2|TRBJ2-3|TRBV2|once
CASSEFSGGGSTDTQYF
TGTGCCAGCAGTGAATTCTCGGGCGGGGGGAGCACAGATACGCAGTATTTT
>.|TRBJ2-7|TRBV5-8|.
CASSLAGVSSAEQYF
TGTGCCAGCAGCTTGGCCGGTGTCTCCTCCGCCGAGCAGTACTTC
>.|TRBJ1-1|TRBV30|.
CAWSVGRMNTEAFF
TGTGCCTGGAGTGTAGGGAGAATGAACACTGAAGCTTTCTTT
>TRBD2|TRBJ2-1|TRBV7-2|.
CASRLGGGEQFF
TGTGCCAGCAGGCTCGGGGGGGGTGAGCAGTTCTTC
>.|TRBJ1-6|TRBV27|once
CASSLRRPNNSPLHF
TGTGCCAGCAGTCTCAGGCGCCCCAATAATTCACCCCTCCACTTT
>.|TRBJ1-1|TRBV11-3|few
CASSSSDSSTEAFF
TGTGCCAGCAGCTCCAGTGACAGTTCCACTGAAGCTTTCTTT
>TRBD1|TRBJ2-7|TRBV28|.
CASSSATGGGYEQYF
TGTGCCAGCAGTTCGGCGACAGGGGGTGGATACGAGCAGTACTTC
>.|TRBJ1-1|TRBV10-3|.
CAISAQGNTEAFF
TGTGCCATCAGTGCCCAGGGGAACACTGAAGCTTTCTTT
>.|TRBJ1-1|TRBV7-9|.
CASLWGGRTEAFF
TGTGCCAGCCTATGGGGGGGAAGGACTGAAGCTTTCTTT
>.|TRBJ1-6|TRBV7-6|.
CASSPLVRQLNSPLHF
TGTGCCAGCAGCCCCTTAGTCAGACAGTTGAATTCACCCCTCCACTTT
>TRBD2|TRBJ2-7|TRBV13|few
CASSLVAGGPVDYEQYF
TGTGCCAGCAGCTTAGTGGCGGGGGGCCCTGTGGACTACGAGCAGTACTTC
>.|TRBJ1-5|TRBV30|.
CAWSTDWGNQPQHF
TGTGCCTGGAGTACTGACTGGGGCAATCAGCCCCAGCATTTT
>TRBD1|TRBJ1-4|TRBV2|.
CASSVSLRQGVEKLFF
TGTGCCAGCAGTGTTTCTCTGCGACAGGGGGTTGAAAAACTGTTTTTT
>.|TRBJ1-1|TRBV7-9|few
CASSLALRGTGTEAFF
TGTGCCAGCAGCTTAGCGCTACGGGGGACGGGCACTGAAGCTTTCTTT
>.|TRBJ1-4|TRBV2|.
CASRRTEANEKLFF
TGTGCCAGCCGCCGGACGGAGGCTAATGAAAAACTGTTTTTT
>TRBD2|TRBJ2-7|TRBV9|.
CASSLRVASGPYEQYF
TGTGCCAGCAGCCTCAGAGTGGCTAGCGGGCCCTACGAGCAGTACTTC
>.|TRBJ1-2|TRBV30|few
CAWSGGGRRGYGYTF
TGTGCCTGGAGTGGCGGAGGGCGGAGGGGCTATGGCTACACCTTC
>TRBD1|TRBJ2-3|TRBV4-1|.
CASSQQDRGSTDTQYF
TGCGCCAGCAGCCAACAGGACAGGGGGAGCACAGATACGCAGTATTTT
>.|TRBJ2-2|TRBV19|few
CASSIERENTGELFF
TGTGCCAGTAGTATAGAACGGGAGAACACCGGGGAGCTGTTTTTT
>TRBD1|TRBJ1-1|TRBV25-1|.
CASSEPGTVNTEAFF
TGTGCCAGCAGTGAACCCGGGACAGTGAACACTGAAGCTTTCTTT
>.|TRBJ1-3|TRBV6-5|.
CASAKGSSGNTIYF
TGTGCCAGCGCGAAAGGGAGCTCTGGAAACACCATATATTTT
>TRBD1|TRBJ1-4|TRBV30|.
CAWSPGQGNEKLFF
TGTGCCTGGAGTCCGGGACAGGGGAATGAAAAACTGTTTTTT
>TRBD1|TRBJ2-1|TRBV5-1|once
CASSSRQGLGANEQFF
TGCGCCAGCAGCTCCCGACAGGGTTTGGGGGCGAATGAGCAGTTCTTC
>TRBD1|TRBJ2-3|TRBV4-2|.
CASSQEAWDRATDTQYF
TGTGCCAGCAGCCAAGAGGCCTGGGACAGAGCCACAGATACGCAGTATTTT
>TRBD1|TRBJ2-7|TRBV9|.
CASSPHRQGSYEQYF
TGTGCCAGCAGCCCCCACCGACAGGGAAGCTACGAGCAGTACTTC